This T cell receptor beta chain was found in a study of blood T cell repertoires in COVID-19. Data came from immunoSEQ multiplex PCR; TCRdb stores just in-frame clones and leaves some out. The data show tens of thousands of clones, 82% seen once. This CDR3 is built from 15 residues. After removal of 5 bases from V and 6 bases from J, the junction contained 12 bases not matched to a gene. Germline CDR1 reads SGDLS; CDR2 reads YYNGEE. This clone was counted between two and nine times. The material sequenced was peripheral blood. The TCR sequence derives from a middle-aged man with acute or convalescent COVID-19. The gene calls are TRBV9 and TRBJ2-3; 7 positions match TRBD2. CDR3 sequence: CASSMAGDFSDTQYF. CDR3 in DNA: TGTGCCAGCAGTATGGCGGGGGATTTTTCCGATACGCAGTATTTT.